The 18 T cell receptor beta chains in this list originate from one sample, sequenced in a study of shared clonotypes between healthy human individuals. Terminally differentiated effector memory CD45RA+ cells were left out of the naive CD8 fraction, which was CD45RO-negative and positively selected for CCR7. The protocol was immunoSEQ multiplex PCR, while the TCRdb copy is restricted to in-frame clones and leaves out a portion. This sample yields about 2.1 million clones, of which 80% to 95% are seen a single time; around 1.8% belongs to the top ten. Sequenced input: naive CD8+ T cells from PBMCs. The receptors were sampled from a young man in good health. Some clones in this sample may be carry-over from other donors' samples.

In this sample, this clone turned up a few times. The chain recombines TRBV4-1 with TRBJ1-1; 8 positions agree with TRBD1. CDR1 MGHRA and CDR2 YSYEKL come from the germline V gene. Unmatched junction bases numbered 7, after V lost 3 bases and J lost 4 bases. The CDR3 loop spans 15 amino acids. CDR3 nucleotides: TGCGCCAGCAGCCAGGACAGGGCGGTCGTCACTGAAGCTTTCTTT. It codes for CASSQDRAVVTEAFF.

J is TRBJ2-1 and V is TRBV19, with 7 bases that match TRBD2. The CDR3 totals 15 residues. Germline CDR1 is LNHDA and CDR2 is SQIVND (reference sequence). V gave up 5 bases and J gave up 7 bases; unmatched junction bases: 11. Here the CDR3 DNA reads TGTGCCAGTAGTCTAAGACTAGCCTCGGGGAATGAGCAGTTCTTC. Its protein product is CASSLRLASGNEQFF.

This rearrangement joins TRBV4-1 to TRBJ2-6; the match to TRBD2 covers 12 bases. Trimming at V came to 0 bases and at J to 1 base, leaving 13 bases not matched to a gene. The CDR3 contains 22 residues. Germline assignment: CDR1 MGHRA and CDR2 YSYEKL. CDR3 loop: CASSQEYGLAGFLSSGANVLTF. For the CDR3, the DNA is TGCGCCAGCAGCCAAGAATATGGACTAGCGGGATTTTTAAGTTCTGGGGCCAACGTCCTGACTTTC.

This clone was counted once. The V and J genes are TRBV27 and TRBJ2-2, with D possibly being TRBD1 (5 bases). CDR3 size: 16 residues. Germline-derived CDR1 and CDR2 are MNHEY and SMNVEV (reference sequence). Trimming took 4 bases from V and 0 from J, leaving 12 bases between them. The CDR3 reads CASSSGPGTNTGELFF. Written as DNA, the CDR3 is TGTGCCAGCAGTTCGGGTCCAGGGACGAACACCGGGGAGCTGTTTTTT.

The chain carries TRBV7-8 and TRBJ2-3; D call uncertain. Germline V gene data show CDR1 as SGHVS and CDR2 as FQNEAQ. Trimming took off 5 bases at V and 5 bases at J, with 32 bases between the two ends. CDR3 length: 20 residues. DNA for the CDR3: TGTGCCAGCAGCGTCCAATCGTCGGTCAGGCTGGGTTCGCAAGGAGATACGCAGTATTTT. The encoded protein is CASSVQSSVRLGSQGDTQYF.

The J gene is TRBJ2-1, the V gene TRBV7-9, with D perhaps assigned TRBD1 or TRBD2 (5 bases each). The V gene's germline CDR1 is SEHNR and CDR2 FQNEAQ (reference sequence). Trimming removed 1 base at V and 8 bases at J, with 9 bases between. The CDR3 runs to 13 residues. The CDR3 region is CASSLGRGDEQFF. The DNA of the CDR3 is TGTGCCAGCAGCTTAGGCCGGGGCGATGAGCAGTTCTTC.

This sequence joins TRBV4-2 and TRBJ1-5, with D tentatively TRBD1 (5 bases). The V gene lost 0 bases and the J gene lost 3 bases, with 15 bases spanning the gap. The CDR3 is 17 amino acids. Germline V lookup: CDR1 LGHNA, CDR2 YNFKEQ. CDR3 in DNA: TGTGCCAGCAGCCAAGATAGTCCGGGGCCATCCAATCAGCCCCAGCATTTT. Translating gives CASSQDSPGPSNQPQHF.

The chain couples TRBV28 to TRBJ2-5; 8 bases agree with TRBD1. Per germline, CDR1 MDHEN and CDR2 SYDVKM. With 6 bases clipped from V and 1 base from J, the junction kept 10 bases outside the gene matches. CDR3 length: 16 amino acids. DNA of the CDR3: TGTGCCAGCAGGACCCAGGGCAGGGGGCTCCAAGAGACCCAGTACTTC. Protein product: CASRTQGRGLQETQYF.

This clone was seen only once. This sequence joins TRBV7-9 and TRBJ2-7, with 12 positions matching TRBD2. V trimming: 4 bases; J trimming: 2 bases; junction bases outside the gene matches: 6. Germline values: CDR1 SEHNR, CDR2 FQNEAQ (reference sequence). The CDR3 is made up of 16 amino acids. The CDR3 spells CASSSKTSGRPYEQYF. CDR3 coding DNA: TGTGCCAGCAGCTCTAAGACTAGCGGGAGACCCTACGAGCAGTACTTC.

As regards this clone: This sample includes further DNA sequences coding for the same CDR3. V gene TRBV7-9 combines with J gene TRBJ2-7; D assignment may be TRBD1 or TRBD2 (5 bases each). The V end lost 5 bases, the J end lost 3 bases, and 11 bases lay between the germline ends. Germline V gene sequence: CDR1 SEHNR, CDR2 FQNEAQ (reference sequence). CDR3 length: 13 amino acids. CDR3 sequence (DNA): TGTGCCAGCAGCCCCGGGACGCTCTACGAGCAGTACTTC. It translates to CASSPGTLYEQYF.

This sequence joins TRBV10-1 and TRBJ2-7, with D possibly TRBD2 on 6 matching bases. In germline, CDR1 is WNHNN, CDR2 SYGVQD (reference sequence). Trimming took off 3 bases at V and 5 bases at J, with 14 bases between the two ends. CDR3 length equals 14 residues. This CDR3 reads CASSERGFNDEQYF. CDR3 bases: TGCGCCAGCAGTGAACGGGGGTTTAACGACGAGCAGTACTTC.

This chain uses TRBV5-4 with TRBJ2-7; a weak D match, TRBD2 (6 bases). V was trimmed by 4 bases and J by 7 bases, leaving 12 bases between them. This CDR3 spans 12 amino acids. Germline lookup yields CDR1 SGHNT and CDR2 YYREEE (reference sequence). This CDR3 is CASSVLALEQYF. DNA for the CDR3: TGTGCCAGCAGCGTGCTAGCGTTGGAGCAGTACTTC.

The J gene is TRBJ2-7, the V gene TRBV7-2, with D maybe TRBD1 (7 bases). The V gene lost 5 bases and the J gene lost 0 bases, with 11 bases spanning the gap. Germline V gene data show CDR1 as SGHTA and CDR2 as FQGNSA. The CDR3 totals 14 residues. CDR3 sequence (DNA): TGTGCCAGCAGCACGGGGGACAGCTCCTACGAGCAGTACTTC. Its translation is CASSTGDSSYEQYF.

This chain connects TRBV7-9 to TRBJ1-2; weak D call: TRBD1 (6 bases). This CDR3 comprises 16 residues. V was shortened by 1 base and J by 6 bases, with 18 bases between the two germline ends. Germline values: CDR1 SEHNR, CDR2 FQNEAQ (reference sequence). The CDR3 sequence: CASSLDRAPLSDGYTF. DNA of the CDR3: TGTGCCAGCAGCTTAGACAGGGCGCCCTTATCTGATGGCTACACCTTC.

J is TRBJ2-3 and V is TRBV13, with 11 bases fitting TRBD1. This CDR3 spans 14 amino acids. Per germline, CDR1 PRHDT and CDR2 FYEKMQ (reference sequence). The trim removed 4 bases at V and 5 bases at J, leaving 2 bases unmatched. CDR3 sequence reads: CASSWGQGVDTQYF. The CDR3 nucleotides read TGTGCCAGCAGCTGGGGACAGGGGGTAGATACGCAGTATTTT.

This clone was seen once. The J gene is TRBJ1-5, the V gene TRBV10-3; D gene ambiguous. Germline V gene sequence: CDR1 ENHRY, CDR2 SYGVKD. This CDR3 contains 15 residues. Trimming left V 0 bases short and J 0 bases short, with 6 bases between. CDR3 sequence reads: CAISESLGSNQPQHF. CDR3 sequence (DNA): TGTGCCATCAGTGAGTCCCTCGGTAGCAATCAGCCCCAGCATTTT.

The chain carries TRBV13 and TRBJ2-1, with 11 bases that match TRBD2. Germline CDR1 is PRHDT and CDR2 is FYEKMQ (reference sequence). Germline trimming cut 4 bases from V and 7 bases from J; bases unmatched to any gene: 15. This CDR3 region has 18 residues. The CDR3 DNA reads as TGTGCCAGCAGCTCTTTAGGGAGGGGACTAGCGGCCTTAAATGAGCAGTTCTTC. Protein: CASSSLGRGLAALNEQFF.

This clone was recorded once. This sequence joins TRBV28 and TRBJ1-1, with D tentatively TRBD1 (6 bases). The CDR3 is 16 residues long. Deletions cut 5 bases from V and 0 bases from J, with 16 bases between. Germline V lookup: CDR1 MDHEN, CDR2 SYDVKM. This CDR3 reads CASSAINRELNTEAFF. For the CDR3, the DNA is TGTGCCAGCAGTGCAATAAACAGGGAATTGAACACTGAAGCTTTCTTT.